Below are 11 T cell receptor beta chains sequenced from a single sample in a study of T-cell reconstitution after alpha-beta-depleted transplantation in children. Molecular barcoding with unique molecular identifiers was used for the TCRbeta library. TCRdb passed the PCR reads through MiXCR, listing each CDR3 protein once. The sample shows roughly 500,000 distinct CDR3 sequences, roughly 10% of them seen only once. This material consisted of PBMCs, taken before TCRalphabeta/CD19-depleted stem cell transplant. The receptor set was obtained from a child aged 2-15 years with inherited bone marrow failure, due to receive a stem cell transplant.

Many counts were recorded for this clonotype. The V gene is TRBV5-5, the J gene TRBJ1-1; D is unclear. Per the germline V gene, CDR1 is SGHKS and CDR2 is YYEKEE (reference sequence). The V gene lost 6 bases and the J gene lost 11 bases, with 11 bases spanning the gap. The CDR3 is 10 residues long. The CDR3 DNA follows: TGTGCCAGCACCCTCTGGTGGGCTTTCTTT. Translated, it gives CASTLWWAFF.

The table lists this clonotype with many counts. CDR3 amino acids: CASSVTGDTGELFF. The CDR3 nucleotides are TGTGCCAGCAGTGTCACAGGGGACACCGGGGAGCTGTTTTTT. V gene TRBV12-3 or TRBV12-4 combines with J gene TRBJ2-2, with 7 nucleotides matching TRBD1. V lost 5 bases to trimming and J lost 3 bases; unmatched junction nucleotides: 3. CDR3 size: 14 residues.

This clonotype was detected many times. The chain joins TRBV29-1 to TRBJ2-1; 7 nucleotides line up with TRBD2. The CDR3 contains 15 residues. V lost 6 bases and J lost 0; bases outside the gene matches: 8. Germline lookup yields CDR1 SQVTM and CDR2 ANQGSEA. CDR3: CSVAASGSSYNEQFF. The CDR3 DNA sequence: TGCAGCGTAGCGGCTAGCGGTAGCTCCTACAATGAGCAGTTCTTC.

Ten or more counts support this clonotype. The CDR3 sequence: CASRRLVDTQYF. DNA of the CDR3: TGTGCCAGCAGACGACTAGTAGATACGCAGTATTTT. This chain connects TRBV6-2 or TRBV6-3 to TRBJ2-3, with D perhaps matching TRBD2 (6 bases). The CDR3 totals 12 residues. Deletions cut 6 bases from V and 5 bases from J, with 9 bases between. Germline CDR1 is MNHEY and CDR2 is SVGEGT.

Many counts were recorded for this clonotype. The V and J genes are TRBV5-1 and TRBJ2-7; TRBD2 matches 8 bases. After removal of 2 bases from V and 3 bases from J, the junction contained 7 bases not matched to a gene. Germline assignment: CDR1 SGHRS and CDR2 YFSETQ. This CDR3 region has 15 residues. The CDR3 here is CASSLVGTRSYEQYF. For the CDR3, the DNA is TGCGCCAGCAGCTTAGTTGGGACTAGAAGCTACGAGCAGTACTTC.

The chain is built from TRBV7-2 and TRBJ2-2; D is unclear. The germline gives CDR1 SGHTA, CDR2 FQGNSA. The CDR3 sequence is 13 residues long. Trimming cost V 1 base and J 6 bases, with 6 bases left between them. The CDR3 DNA follows: TGTGCCAGCAGCTTAGGGTGGGCCGGGGAGCTGTTTTTT. Its translation is CASSLGWAGELFF.

This clonotype was detected many times. The chain uses TRBV4-2 and TRBJ2-7; D may correspond to TRBD1 or TRBD2 (6 bases each). Trimming removed 4 bases from V and 4 bases from J, with 17 bases in between. The CDR3 runs 15 residues. The germline V gene encodes CDR1 LGHNA and CDR2 YNFKEQ. CDR3 nucleotide sequence: TGTGCCAGCAGCCTTAGGGGGGTTGATGTGTACGAGCAGTACTTC. Residues: CASSLRGVDVYEQYF.

There are many counts of this clonotype. The V call is TRBV12-3 or TRBV12-4, the J call TRBJ2-1, with TRBD2 matching 13 bases. Germline trimming cut 5 bases from V and 4 bases from J; bases unmatched to any gene: 8. This CDR3 has 17 amino acids. The DNA for the CDR3 is TGTGCCAGCAGTAAAGGACTAGCGGGAGATATTTACAATGAGCAGTTCTTC. Translation: CASSKGLAGDIYNEQFF.

This clonotype has a count of ten or more. The CDR3 DNA is TGTGCCAGCAGCTTTTTCCGCAATGAGCAGTTCTTC. It specifies CASSFFRNEQFF. The rearrangement links TRBV7-2 to TRBJ2-1; D is unclear. Germline-derived CDR1 and CDR2 are SGHTA and FQGNSA. V lost 3 bases to trimming and J lost 6 bases, with 6 bases between them. The CDR3 consists of 12 residues.

This clonotype has ten or more counts. The chain employs TRBV6-1 and TRBJ2-5, with D tentatively TRBD1 or TRBD2 (5 bases each). This CDR3 region has 13 residues. V lost 6 bases, J lost 8 bases, and 16 bases lay in between. The germline V gene encodes CDR1 MNHNS and CDR2 SASEGT. The CDR3 protein is CASRTGASSTQYF. DNA for the CDR3: TGTGCCAGCAGGACCGGGGCCTCCAGTACCCAGTACTTC.

Regarding this clonotype: It is likely a read error, because the conserved phenylalanine at the end of the CDR3 is missing. The chain carries TRBV4-1 and TRBJ2-7; no clear D. The CDR3 has 14 residues. In germline, CDR1 is MGHRA, CDR2 YSYEKL. The V and J ends lost 0 bases and 2 bases respectively, with 8 bases between them. CDR3 DNA: TGCGCCAGCAGCCAAGACCGGATCCCCTACGAGCAGTACTCC. Its translation is CASSQDRIPYEQYS.